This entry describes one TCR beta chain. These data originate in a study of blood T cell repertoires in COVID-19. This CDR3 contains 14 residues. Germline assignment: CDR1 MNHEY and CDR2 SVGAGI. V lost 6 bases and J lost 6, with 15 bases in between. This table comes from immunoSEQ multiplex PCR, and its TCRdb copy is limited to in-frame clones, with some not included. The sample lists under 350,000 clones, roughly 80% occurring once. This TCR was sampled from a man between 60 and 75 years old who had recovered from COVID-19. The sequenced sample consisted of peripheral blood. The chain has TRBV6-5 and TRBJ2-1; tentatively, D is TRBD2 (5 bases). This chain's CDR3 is CASSRHVLGNEQFF. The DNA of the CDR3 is TGTGCCAGCAGCCGACATGTACTAGGCAATGAGCAGTTCTTC.